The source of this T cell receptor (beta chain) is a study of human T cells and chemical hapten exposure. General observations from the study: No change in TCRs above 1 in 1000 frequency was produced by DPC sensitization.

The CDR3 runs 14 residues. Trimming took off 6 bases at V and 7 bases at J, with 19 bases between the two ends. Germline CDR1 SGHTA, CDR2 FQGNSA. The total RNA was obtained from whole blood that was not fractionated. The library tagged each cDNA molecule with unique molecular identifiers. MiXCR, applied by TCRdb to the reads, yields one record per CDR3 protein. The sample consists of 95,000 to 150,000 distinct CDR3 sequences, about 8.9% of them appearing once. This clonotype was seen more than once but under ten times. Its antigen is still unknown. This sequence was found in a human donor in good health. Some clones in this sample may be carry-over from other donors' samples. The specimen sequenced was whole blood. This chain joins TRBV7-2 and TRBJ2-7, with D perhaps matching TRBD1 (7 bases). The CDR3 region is CASRPAGGTWEQYF. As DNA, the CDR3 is TGTGCCAGCAGGCCCGCAGGGGGGACGTGGGAGCAGTACTTC. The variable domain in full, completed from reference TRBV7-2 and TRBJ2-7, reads GAGVSQSPSNKVTEKGKDVELRCDPISGHTALYWYRQSLGQGLEFLIYFQGNSAPDKSGLPSDRFSAERTGGSVSTLTIQRTQQEDSAVYLCASRPAGGTWEQYFGPGTRLTVT.